This TCR beta chain was captured by sequencing in a study of T cells in Graves' hyperthyroidism and ophthalmopathy. RNA transcripts served as the template for amplifying TCR beta CDR3 regions. HTBI primers were the set used in a first-round RT-PCR of the TCR CDR3. TCRdb passed the multiplex PCR reads through MiXCR, listing each CDR3 protein once. Of more than 550,000 distinct CDR3 sequences listed, about 18% were seen once; the top ten hold around 16%. This clonotype showed up many times. The antigen is undetermined. The study, taken as a whole, reports: In simple terms, a model built on 13 V-J features told ophthalmopathy apart from stable hyperthyroidism. Blood also held most thyroid clonotypes expanded beyond 0.001.

Germline CDR1 reads MNHEY; CDR2 reads SMNVEV (reference sequence). The CDR3 contains 18 residues. V dropped 5 bases and J dropped 9; count of bases not matched to a gene: 17. The sequenced sample consisted of blood. V is TRBV27 and J is TRBJ2-4; 12 bases fit TRBD1. This sequence originates from a man in his fifties with Graves' hyperthyroidism. CDR3 nucleotide sequence: TGTGCCAGCAGTCCACGACCTCCGGGACAGGGGGCTGGAGGCATTCAGTACTTC. Encoded protein: CASSPRPPGQGAGGIQYF.